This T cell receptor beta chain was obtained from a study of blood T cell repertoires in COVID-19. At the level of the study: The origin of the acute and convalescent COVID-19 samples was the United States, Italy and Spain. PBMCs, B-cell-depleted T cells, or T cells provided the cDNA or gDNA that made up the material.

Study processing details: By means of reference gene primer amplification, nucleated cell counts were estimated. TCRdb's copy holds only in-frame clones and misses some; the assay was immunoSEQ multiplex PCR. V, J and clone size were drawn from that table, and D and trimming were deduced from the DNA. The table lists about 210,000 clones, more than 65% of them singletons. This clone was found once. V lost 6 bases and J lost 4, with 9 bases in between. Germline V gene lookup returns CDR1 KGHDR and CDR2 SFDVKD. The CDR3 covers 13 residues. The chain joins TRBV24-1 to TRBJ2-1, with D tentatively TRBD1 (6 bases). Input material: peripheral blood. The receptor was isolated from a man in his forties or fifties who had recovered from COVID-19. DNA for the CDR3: TGTGCCACCAGTCGAACAGGGTACAATGAGCAGTTCTTC. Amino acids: CATSRTGYNEQFF.